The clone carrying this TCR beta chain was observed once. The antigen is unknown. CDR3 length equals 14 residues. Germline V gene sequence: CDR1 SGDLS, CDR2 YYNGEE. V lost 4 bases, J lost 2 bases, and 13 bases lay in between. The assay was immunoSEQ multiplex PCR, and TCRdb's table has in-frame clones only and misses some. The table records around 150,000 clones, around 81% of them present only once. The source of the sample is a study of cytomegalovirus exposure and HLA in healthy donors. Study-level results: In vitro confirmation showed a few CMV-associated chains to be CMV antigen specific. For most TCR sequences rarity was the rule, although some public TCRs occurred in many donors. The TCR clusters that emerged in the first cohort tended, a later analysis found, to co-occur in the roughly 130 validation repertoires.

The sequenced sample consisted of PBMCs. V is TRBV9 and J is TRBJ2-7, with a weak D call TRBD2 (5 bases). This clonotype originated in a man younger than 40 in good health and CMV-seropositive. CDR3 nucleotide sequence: TGTGCCAGCAGCCTCGGGGTTACTACCTACGAGCAGTACTTC. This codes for CASSLGVTTYEQYF.